This T cell receptor beta chain was sequenced during a study of blood T cell repertoires in COVID-19. This study enrolled people aged roughly 18 to 89 from roughly 22 US geographic areas. Trimming cost V 0 bases and J 2 bases, with 12 bases left between them. The germline V gene has CDR1 SGDLS and CDR2 YYNGEE. CDR3 size: 15 residues. The method was immunoSEQ multiplex PCR; TCRdb's version includes in-frame clones alone and lacks a portion of them. Counted here are almost 85,000 clones, roughly 90% occurring once; the ten biggest clones make up around 1.2%. The sample consisted of PBMCs or T cells enriched from blood (not recorded which). V gene TRBV9 combines with J gene TRBJ2-7; TRBD2 is a possible D gene (6 bases). The sequence came from a woman in her 50s with acute COVID-19. This chain's CDR3 is CASSVAGVPTYEQYF. The CDR3 DNA sequence: TGTGCCAGCAGCGTAGCGGGGGTCCCTACCTACGAGCAGTACTTC.